The 27 T cell receptor beta chains listed next were all sequenced from one sample in a study of OX40 agonist ivuxolimab in advanced cancers. Sequencing used immunoSEQ multiplex PCR; TCRdb keeps in-frame clones, though not all of them. The sample lists approximately 49,000 clones; 80% to 90% were seen once. The specimen comprised CD4+ or CD8+ T cells sorted from blood, sampled in a trial of the OX40 agonist ivuxolimab. Source of these receptors: an adult with an advanced solid tumor such as melanoma, head and neck, liver or kidney cancer.

The chain is built from TRBV4-2 and TRBJ2-7, with a possible D match to TRBD1 (6 bases). V lost 1 base and J lost 2, with 6 bases in between. CDR1 is LGHNA and CDR2 is YNFKEQ in the germline V gene. This CDR3 is 13 amino acids long. As DNA, the CDR3 is TGTGCCAGCAGCCAAGGGGACACCTACGAGCAGTACTTC. Its protein is CASSQGDTYEQYF.

The gene calls are TRBV5-4 and TRBJ2-4; D possibly corresponds to TRBD1 (6 bases). Germline V gene sequence: CDR1 SGHNT, CDR2 YYREEE (reference sequence). V gave up 4 bases and J gave up 7 bases, with 18 bases separating them. The CDR3 runs to 15 residues. This chain's CDR3 is CASSPATGSINIQYF. CDR3 coding DNA: TGTGCCAGCAGCCCCGCGACAGGCTCAATTAACATTCAGTACTTC.

CDR3 coding DNA: TGTGCCGCAGCGCGTGGAGCATTTGGCTACACCTTC. Encoded protein: CAAARGAFGYTF. J is TRBJ1-2 and V is TRBV28; no definite D call. With 11 bases removed from V and 7 bases from J, the gap between germline ends came to 17 bases. This CDR3 is 12 amino acids long. The germline V gene has CDR1 MDHEN and CDR2 SYDVKM.

The V and J genes are TRBV25-1 and TRBJ2-7; 10 bases match TRBD2. In germline, CDR1 is MGHDK, CDR2 SYGVNS. The junction had 7 bases not matched to a gene; V was cut back by 4 bases and J by 4 bases. The length of the CDR3 is 15 residues. CDR3 DNA: TGTGCCAGCAGTGGCGCTAGCGGGAGCGGTTACGAGCAGTACTTC. Translation gives CASSGASGSGYEQYF.

V is TRBV6-1 and J is TRBJ1-3, with D perhaps matching TRBD1 (5 bases). The germline V gene encodes CDR1 MNHNS and CDR2 SASEGT. Trimming took off 6 bases at V and 0 bases at J, with 12 bases between the two ends. The CDR3 totals 15 residues. The CDR3 protein is CASSPAGLSGNTIYF. CDR3 nucleotides: TGTGCCAGCAGCCCCGCGGGACTCTCTGGAAACACCATATATTTT.

The rearrangement links TRBV28 to TRBJ1-3; D remains unclear. Trimming cost V 3 bases and J 5 bases, with 14 bases left between them. This CDR3 spans 15 amino acids. Germline CDR1 MDHEN, CDR2 SYDVKM. The CDR3, as DNA: TGTGCCAGCAGTTTGAGGGTCGCGTACCGAAACACCATATATTTT. Its translation is CASSLRVAYRNTIYF.

This sequence joins TRBV6-5 and TRBJ2-7; 10 positions match TRBD2. The CDR3 has 15 residues. Trimming took 4 bases from V and 4 from J; bases not matched to a gene: 7. Germline CDR1 MNHEY, CDR2 SVGAGI. CDR3 sequence: CASSSLLAGLYEQYF. DNA for the CDR3: TGTGCCAGCAGTTCGCTACTAGCGGGGCTGTACGAGCAGTACTTC.

V gene TRBV12-5 combines with J gene TRBJ1-1; TRBD1 aligns across 8 bases. Germline CDR1 is LGHNT and CDR2 is FRNRAP. The CDR3 runs 16 residues. The ends lost 0 bases at V and 5 bases at J; junction bases unmatched: 8. In nucleotides, the CDR3 is TGTGCTAGTGGTTTGGTAGCCCAGGGGGCTAGGACTGAAGCTTTCTTT. Encoded protein: CASGLVAQGARTEAFF.

This rearrangement joins TRBV19 to TRBJ1-5; maybe TRBD1 (5 bases). V was clipped by 5 bases and J by 6 bases, with 23 bases between them. The CDR3 is 17 amino acids. Per germline, CDR1 LNHDA and CDR2 SQIVND (reference sequence). The CDR3 loop reads CASSYTTSGWGGQPQHF. The CDR3 nucleotides read TGTGCCAGTAGTTACACCACCTCAGGGTGGGGCGGTCAGCCCCAGCATTTT.

This clone was seen once. J is TRBJ2-5 and V is TRBV29-1; the D gene is possibly TRBD2 (6 bases). The J call may be wrong; the DNA end is better matched by TRBJ2-7. The CDR3 consists of 15 residues. Germline CDR1 and CDR2: SQVTM and ANQGSEA. The CDR3 nucleotides are TGCAGCGTTGAATCGTTAAAGGGCGGGGCCTACGAGCAGTACTTC. It codes for CSVESLKGGAYEQYF.

This sequence joins TRBV19 and TRBJ1-4; a weak D match, TRBD1 (6 bases). The CDR3 is 15 residues long. Trimming took 5 bases from V and 5 from J, leaving 15 bases between them. The germline V gene has CDR1 LNHDA and CDR2 SQIVND (reference sequence). CDR3 DNA sequence: TGTGCCAGTAGTGAAACAGGGTCCCCAAATGAAAAACTGTTTTTT. Its translation: CASSETGSPNEKLFF. Full variable domain (rest looked up from reference TRBV19 and TRBJ1-4): DGGITQSPKYLFRKEGQNVTLSCEQNLNHDAMYWYRQDPGQGLRLIYYSQIVNDFQKGDIAEGYSVSREKKESFPLTVTSAQKNPTAFYLCASSETGSPNEKLFFGSGTQLSVL.

The chain carries TRBV28 and TRBJ2-6; possible D gene TRBD1, 6 bases. The ends were cut back, 6 bases at V and 0 bases at J, with 15 bases in the middle. There are 17 residues in the CDR3. Germline CDR1 MDHEN, CDR2 SYDVKM. DNA for the CDR3: TGTGCCAGCAGCCCCTTAGGACAGTTCTCTGGGGCCAACGTCCTGACTTTC. Its translation is CASSPLGQFSGANVLTF.

The V call is TRBV5-1, the J call TRBJ2-7, with 13 nucleotides matching TRBD2. The junction had 7 bases not matched to a gene; V was cut back by 5 bases and J by 5 bases. CDR3 length: 15 amino acids. Germline V lookup: CDR1 SGHRS, CDR2 YFSETQ. This chain's CDR3 is CASSPEGTSGDEQYF. In DNA form, the CDR3 reads TGCGCCAGCAGTCCGGAGGGGACTAGCGGGGACGAGCAGTACTTC. Using reference TRBV5-1 and TRBJ2-7 for the parts outside the CDR3, the full variable domain is KAGVTQTPRYLIKTRGQQVTLSCSPISGHRSVSWYQQTPGQGLQFLFEYFSETQRNKGNFPGRFSGRQFSNSRSEMNVSTLELGDSALYLCASSPEGTSGDEQYFGPGTRLTVT.

The chain couples TRBV21-1 to TRBJ1-5. TRBV21-1 is classified as a pseudogene. This CDR3 comprises 20 residues. CDR3 in DNA: TGTGCCAGCAGGCCGGGGAGGGAGGCAGCCGAAGGGGTGGGCAATCAGCCCCAGCATTTT. Encoded protein: CASRPGREAAEGVGNQPQHF.

The V and J genes are TRBV7-3 and TRBJ2-1, with D perhaps being TRBD1 or TRBD2 (5 bases each). Germline loops: CDR1 SGHTA, CDR2 FQGTGA. V shed 5 bases and J shed 9 bases, with 14 bases lying between them. This CDR3 is 13 amino acids long. The CDR3 loop reads CASSLASQGEQFF. In nucleotides, the CDR3 is TGTGCCAGCAGCCTAGCTAGTCAGGGTGAGCAGTTCTTC.

This chain joins TRBV28 and TRBJ2-7, with D maybe TRBD2 (5 bases). This CDR3 contains 14 residues. Trimming cost V 10 bases and J 6 bases, with 22 bases left between them. Germline CDR1 MDHEN, CDR2 SYDVKM. The CDR3 region has the DNA TGTGCCACCCTAGTTTCCGGAAGAGGGCGCGAGCAGTACTTC. Its translation is CATLVSGRGREQYF.

The gene calls are TRBV30 and TRBJ2-5; D call uncertain. Germline CDR1 reads GTSNPN; CDR2 reads SVGIG (reference sequence). V was clipped by 5 bases and J by 5 bases, with 9 bases between them. The CDR3 length is 11 residues. CDR3 residues: CAWGLGETQYF. The CDR3 nucleotides are TGTGCCTGGGGTCTTGGTGAGACCCAGTACTTC.

This clone was seen only a few times. The chain employs TRBV4-1 and TRBJ1-3, with TRBD1 matching over 7 bases. Germline trimming cut 3 bases from V and 4 bases from J; bases unmatched to any gene: 6. The CDR3 is 15 residues long. Germline V lookup: CDR1 MGHRA, CDR2 YSYEKL. The CDR3 sequence: CASSQDRDRGNTIYF. DNA for the CDR3: TGCGCCAGCAGCCAGGACCGGGACAGAGGAAACACCATATATTTT.

Remarks on this clone: In the same sample, other DNA sequences code for this CDR3. The chain recombines TRBV5-1 with TRBJ2-3; TRBD2 matches at 10 bases. The V gene end was trimmed by 0 bases and the J gene end by 4 bases; junction bases not matched to a gene: 8. CDR3 length: 17 amino acids. Germline-derived CDR1 and CDR2 are SGHRS and YFSETQ. The CDR3 region is CASSLGPSGRMADTQYF. The DNA for the CDR3 is TGCGCCAGCAGCTTGGGCCCTAGCGGGAGAATGGCAGATACGCAGTATTTT. Combining the CDR3 with reference TRBV5-1 and TRBJ2-3 gives the whole variable domain KAGVTQTPRYLIKTRGQQVTLSCSPISGHRSVSWYQQTPGQGLQFLFEYFSETQRNKGNFPGRFSGRQFSNSRSEMNVSTLELGDSALYLCASSLGPSGRMADTQYFGPGTRLTVL.

This chain connects TRBV18 to TRBJ2-1, with TRBD2 matching over 11 bases. The CDR3 runs 17 residues. The ends lost 3 bases at V and 1 base at J; junction bases unmatched: 5. Germline loops: CDR1 KGHSH, CDR2 LQKENI. The CDR3 here is CASSPPGLAGSYNEQFF. CDR3 in DNA: TGTGCCAGCTCACCCCCTGGACTAGCGGGTTCCTACAATGAGCAGTTCTTC.

V gene TRBV18 combines with J gene TRBJ2-5, with D uncertain. The CDR3 sequence is 12 residues long. The ends were cut back, 3 bases at V and 2 bases at J, with 4 bases in the middle. Germline CDR1 reads KGHSH; CDR2 reads LQKENI. The CDR3 DNA sequence: TGTGCCAGCTCACCGAAACAAGAGACCCAGTACTTC. This sequence encodes CASSPKQETQYF.

The V and J genes are TRBV6-6 and TRBJ1-4, with a possible D match to TRBD1 (5 bases). There are 14 residues in the CDR3. The V end was cut by 7 bases, the J end by 8 bases, with 17 bases between. Looked up from germline, CDR1 is MNHNY and CDR2 is SVGAGI (reference sequence). This chain's CDR3 is CASKTMGREEKLFF. DNA of the CDR3: TGTGCCAGCAAAACTATGGGCAGGGAAGAAAAACTGTTTTTT.

The V call is TRBV5-4, the J call TRBJ2-5, with 13 bases that match TRBD2. With V trimmed by 2 bases and J by 6 bases, 1 base remained unmatched. The germline CDR1 and CDR2 sequences are SGHNT and YYREEE (reference sequence). The CDR3 consists of 14 residues. CDR3 bases: TGTGCCAGCAGCTTACTAGCGGGAGGGAAGACCCAGTACTTC. The encoded protein is CASSLLAGGKTQYF.

The chain employs TRBV19 and TRBJ1-3; D is unresolved. The V gene's germline CDR1 is LNHDA and CDR2 SQIVND (reference sequence). V was shortened by 3 bases and J by 0 bases, with 12 bases between the two germline ends. This CDR3 contains 16 residues. Here the CDR3 DNA reads TGTGCCAGTAGTATCGGACGTAAAAGCTCTGGAAACACCATATATTTT. This sequence encodes CASSIGRKSSGNTIYF. The full variable domain, in which reference TRBV19 and TRBJ1-3 provide the parts outside the CDR3, is DGGITQSPKYLFRKEGQNVTLSCEQNLNHDAMYWYRQDPGQGLRLIYYSQIVNDFQKGDIAEGYSVSREKKESFPLTVTSAQKNPTAFYLCASSIGRKSSGNTIYFGEGSWLTVV.

The V gene is TRBV19, the J gene TRBJ2-1; TRBD2 matches at 10 bases. Looked up from germline, CDR1 is LNHDA and CDR2 is SQIVND (reference sequence). This CDR3 spans 16 amino acids. V lost 4 bases to trimming and J lost 6 bases; unmatched junction nucleotides: 9. The CDR3 here is CASSTLRTSGTNEQFF. The DNA of the CDR3 is TGTGCCAGTAGTACCCTCCGGACTAGCGGTACCAATGAGCAGTTCTTC.

J is TRBJ1-6 and V is TRBV10-3, with a tentative D call TRBD1 (6 bases). The length of the CDR3 is 13 residues. Germline CDR1 ENHRY, CDR2 SYGVKD. The germline V and J ends were trimmed by 10 bases and 8 bases, with 15 bases remaining between them. CDR3 amino acids: CATGPDRDSPLHF. The CDR3 DNA follows: TGTGCCACCGGGCCGGACAGAGATTCACCCCTCCACTTT.

This sequence joins TRBV7-2 and TRBJ2-7; D uncertain. The CDR3 covers 12 residues. Germline CDR1 and CDR2: SGHTA and FQGNSA. Trimming left V 5 bases short and J 7 bases short, with 12 bases between. The CDR3 nucleotides are TGTGCCAGCAGCCACAGTATGGGTGAGCAGTACTTC. Amino acids: CASSHSMGEQYF.